This T cell receptor (beta chain) was observed in a study of blood T cell repertoires in COVID-19. Overall study context: Nucleic acid was either cDNA or gDNA, and it came from T cells, B-cell-depleted T cells, or PBMCs.

Deletions cut 3 bases from V and 4 bases from J, with 13 bases between. The CDR3 length is 14 residues. Looked up from germline, CDR1 is SGHNT and CDR2 is YYREEE (reference sequence). Methods used by the authors: Reference gene primer amplification yielded estimated nucleated cell counts. TCRdb's copy holds only in-frame clones and misses some; the assay was immunoSEQ multiplex PCR. V and J calls and clone size come straight from that table; D and trimming were deduced from the DNA. The table has around 64,000 clones, roughly 88% seen once; the top ten hold 1.5% to 2%. Specimen: peripheral blood. This receptor was taken from a man in his thirties or forties with acute or convalescent COVID-19. This sequence joins TRBV5-4 and TRBJ1-1; D is uncertain. The CDR3 spells CASSSELRGTEAFF. The CDR3 DNA sequence: TGTGCCAGCAGCTCAGAGTTACGGGGCACTGAAGCTTTCTTT.